The rows below give T cell receptor beta chains drawn from one sample of a study of sequential checkpoint blockade in melanoma. Assay: immunoSEQ multiplex PCR; the TCRdb copy retains only in-frame clones and omits some. The data contain over 5,500 clones, roughly 23% of them singletons. Source: tumor tissue (inferred from file names), taken from a patient given nivolumab and ipilimumab in sequence. The receptors were gathered from a human donor with melanoma. Both conserved end residues are part of each CDR3. D genes are given only for firm matches. Clone size appears in some rows only: once, few, many, or a class for an expanded clone.

v_gene	d_gene	abundance	j_gene	CDR3aa	CDR3nt
TRBV19	.	few	TRBJ1-3	CASSMVGAGNTIYF	TGTGCCAGTAGTATGGTAGGGGCTGGAAACACCATATATTTT
TRBV11-3	.	many	TRBJ1-4	CASSRRRTTTNEKLFF	TGTGCCAGCAGCCGTAGACGGACAACAACTAATGAAAAACTGTTTTTT
TRBV11-3	TRBD1	few	TRBJ1-1	CASSGYRGPNTEAFF	TGTGCCAGCAGCGGCTACAGGGGGCCGAACACTGAAGCTTTCTTT
TRBV9	.	few	TRBJ2-1	CASSVEANEQFF	TGTGCCAGCAGCGTAGAGGCCAATGAGCAGTTCTTC
TRBV18	.	few	TRBJ2-1	CASSPGTYNEQFF	TGTGCCAGCTCACCGGGGACCTACAATGAGCAGTTCTTC
TRBV19	.	.	TRBJ2-2	CASHQDRNTGELFF	TGTGCCAGTCACCAGGACAGGAACACCGGGGAGCTGTTTTTT
TRBV9	TRBD1	few	TRBJ2-2	CASSARDREVGELFF	TGTGCCAGCAGCGCCCGGGACAGGGAGGTCGGGGAGCTGTTTTTT
TRBV7-7	.	few	TRBJ2-1	CASIILRDWDNEQFF	TGTGCCAGCATTATTCTCCGGGATTGGGACAATGAGCAGTTCTTC
TRBV6-8	TRBD1	many	TRBJ2-7	CASSPGTGVKQYF	TGTGCCAGCAGCCCCGGGACAGGAGTTAAGCAGTACTTC
TRBV11-3	.	few	TRBJ2-7	CASSRRDTLSYEQYF	TGTGCCAGCAGCCGCCGGGACACGCTGTCCTACGAGCAGTACTTC
TRBV7-4	.	few	TRBJ2-3	CASSQDISPADTYTQYF	TGTGCCAGCAGCCAAGATATCTCTCCGGCTGACACATATACGCAGTATTTT